The subject of this entry is one T cell receptor beta chain. Germline loops: CDR1 SEHNR, CDR2 FQNEAQ (reference sequence). The CDR3 is made up of 15 amino acids. Trimming pared 5 bases from V and 0 bases from J, leaving 12 bases between. With random hexamers, roughly 0.45 to 1 ug RNA was reverse transcribed. TCR beta CDR3 was amplified by immunoSEQ multiplex PCR. This amplification extended across 54 Vbeta and 13 Jbeta segments. TCRdb recomputed calls from the immunoSEQ multiplex PCR reads with MiXCR, one row per CDR3 protein. Here the sample spans some 300,000 distinct CDR3 sequences, about 85% being singletons. This entry comes from a study of CD8 T cells in Susac syndrome. Sequencing of TCR beta was performed on blood CD8+ and CD4+ T cells. The multiple sclerosis control cohort comprised treatment-naive individuals presenting with stable or active relapsing-remitting disease.

The J gene is TRBJ2-3, the V gene TRBV7-9, with D possibly being TRBD1 (5 bases). Source material: CD8+ T cells from PBMCs. The TCR originated in a human donor with multiple sclerosis. The CDR3 DNA sequence: TGTGCCAGCAGCGCGCCTTGGGGCAGCACAGATACGCAGTATTTT. Translating it yields CASSAPWGSTDTQYF. Combining the CDR3 with reference TRBV7-9 and TRBJ2-3 gives the whole variable domain DTGVSQNPRHKITKRGQNVTFRCDPISEHNRLYWYRQTLGQGPEFLTYFQNEAQLEKSRLLSDRFSAERPKGSFSTLEIQRTEQGDSAMYLCASSAPWGSTDTQYFGPGTRLTVL.